This T cell receptor (beta chain) was obtained from a study of cytomegalovirus exposure and HLA in healthy donors. The overall study: Previous work identified 95 million to 120 million unique TCR beta sequences from around 200 million T cells. Falling in the Caucasian-associated ancestry cluster were 81% of approximately 410 genotyped donors.

60 Vbeta and 13 Jbeta primers were used in PCR. Generated by immunoSEQ multiplex PCR, the TCRdb table keeps only in-frame clones and is missing some. The sample carries roughly 260,000 clones, 84% recorded once. As concerns this clone: The antigen is not known.

Broader study findings: Later, TCR association rates were found to vary by HLA locus, highest for DRB1 and lowest for HLA-C.

The CDR3 has 15 amino acids. Looked up from germline, CDR1 is SGHNT and CDR2 is YYREEE (reference sequence). With 0 bases removed from V and 2 bases from J, the gap between germline ends came to 11 bases. The chain recombines TRBV5-4 with TRBJ1-1; D perhaps matches TRBD1 (6 bases). Sequencing was performed on PBMCs. This receptor was identified in a woman in her thirties or forties in good health and CMV-seropositive. For the CDR3, the DNA is TGTGCCAGCAGCTTGGCAGGGGTTCGAAACACTGAAGCTTTCTTT. Residues: CASSLAGVRNTEAFF.